This entry concerns a single T cell receptor (beta chain). Its target is unknown. The PCR made use of 60 Vbeta and 13 Jbeta primers. Sequenced by immunoSEQ multiplex PCR; TCRdb stores in-frame clones only, minus some. Counted here are 100,000 to 150,000 clones, 70% to 85% occurring once; the ten biggest clones make up more than 1.5%. The germline gives CDR1 LGHNA, CDR2 YNFKEQ. The CDR3 is made up of 15 amino acids. This record comes from a study of cytomegalovirus exposure and HLA in healthy donors. General study findings and limits: Productive status was seen about 87% or about 30% of the time for most TCR beta V segments in an earlier analysis.

The sequence was collected from a man aged 18-30 years in good health and CMV-seronegative. The sequenced material came from PBMCs. The rearrangement joins TRBV4-2 to TRBJ2-5; weak D call: TRBD2 (6 bases). TRBJ2-7 matches the DNA end more closely, so the J call is doubtful. The CDR3, as DNA: TGTGCCAGCAGCCAAGCCTGGGACTCCGTTTACGAGCAGTACTTC. This gives the protein CASSQAWDSVYEQYF.